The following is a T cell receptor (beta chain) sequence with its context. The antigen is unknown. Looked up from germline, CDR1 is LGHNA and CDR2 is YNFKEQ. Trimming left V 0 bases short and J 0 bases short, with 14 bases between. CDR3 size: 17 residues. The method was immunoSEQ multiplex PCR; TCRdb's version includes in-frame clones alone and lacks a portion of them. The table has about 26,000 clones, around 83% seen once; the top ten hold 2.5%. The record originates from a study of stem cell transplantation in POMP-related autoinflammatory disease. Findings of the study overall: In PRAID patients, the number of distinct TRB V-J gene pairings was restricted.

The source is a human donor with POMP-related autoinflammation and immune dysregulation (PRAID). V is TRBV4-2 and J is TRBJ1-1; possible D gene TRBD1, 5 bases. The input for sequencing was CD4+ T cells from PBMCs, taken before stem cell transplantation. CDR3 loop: CASSQDLEGPMNTEAFF. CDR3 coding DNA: TGTGCCAGCAGCCAAGATCTAGAGGGACCGATGAACACTGAAGCTTTCTTT.